This T cell receptor beta chain was identified during a study of glioma-infiltrating T cells after dendritic cell vaccination. Turning to the study itself: Dendritic cells derived from monocytes and pulsed with autologous tumor lysate formed the vaccine.

Produced via immunoSEQ multiplex PCR; TCRdb's table is partial and in-frame only. The data hold tens of thousands of clones, with approximately 81% observed a single time. Germline CDR1 and CDR2: LGHNA and YNFKEQ. This CDR3 region has 16 residues. V lost 1 base and J 6 bases, leaving 18 bases between the germline ends. Fresh-frozen tumor tissue and more than two years of survival data were available for all. This TCR came from a human donor with glioblastoma. The sample consisted of blood, taken before dendritic cell vaccination. V usage is TRBV4-2 and J usage is TRBJ1-2; no definite D call. CDR3 nucleotide sequence: TGTGCCAGCAGCCAAGTTGAATCATGGCAGGTCCATGGCTACACCTTC. Its protein is CASSQVESWQVHGYTF.